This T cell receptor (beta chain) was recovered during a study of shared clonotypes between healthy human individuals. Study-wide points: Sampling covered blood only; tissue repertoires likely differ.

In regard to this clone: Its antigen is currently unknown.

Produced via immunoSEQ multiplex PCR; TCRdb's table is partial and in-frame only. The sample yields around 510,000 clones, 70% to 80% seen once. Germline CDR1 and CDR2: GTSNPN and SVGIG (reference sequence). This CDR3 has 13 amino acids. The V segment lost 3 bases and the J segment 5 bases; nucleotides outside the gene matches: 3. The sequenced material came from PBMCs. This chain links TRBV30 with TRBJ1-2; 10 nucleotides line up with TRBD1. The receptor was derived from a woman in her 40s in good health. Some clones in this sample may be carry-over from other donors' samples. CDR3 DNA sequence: TGTGCCTGGAGGACAGGGGGCGCGTATGGCTACACCTTC. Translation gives CAWRTGGAYGYTF.